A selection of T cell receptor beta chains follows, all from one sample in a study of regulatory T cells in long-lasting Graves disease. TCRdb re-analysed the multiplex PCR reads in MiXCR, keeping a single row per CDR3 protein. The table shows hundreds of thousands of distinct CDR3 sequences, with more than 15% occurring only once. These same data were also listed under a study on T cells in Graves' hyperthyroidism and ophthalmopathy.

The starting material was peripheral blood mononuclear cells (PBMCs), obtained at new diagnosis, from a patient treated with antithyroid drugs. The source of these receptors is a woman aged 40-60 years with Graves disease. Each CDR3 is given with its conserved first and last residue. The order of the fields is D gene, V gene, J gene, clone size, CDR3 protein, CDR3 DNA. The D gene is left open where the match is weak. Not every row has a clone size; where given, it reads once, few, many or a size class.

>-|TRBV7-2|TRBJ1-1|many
CASSPDRFLNTEAFF
TGTGCCAGCAGCCCCGACAGGTTCCTGAACACTGAAGCTTTCTTT
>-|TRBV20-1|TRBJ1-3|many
CSATTGSSGNTIYF
TGCAGTGCTACTACAGGTAGCTCTGGAAACACCATATATTTT
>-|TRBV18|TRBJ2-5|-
CASSPGGASKETQYF
TGTGCCAGCTCACCAGGGGGAGCCTCCAAAGAGACCCAGTACTTC
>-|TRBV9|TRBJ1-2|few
CASSVNPRGLSNYGYTF
TGTGCCAGCAGCGTAAATCCACGTGGCCTCTCAAACTATGGCTACACCTTC
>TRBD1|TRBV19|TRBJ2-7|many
CASSAGQGNEQYF
TGTGCCAGCAGCGCGGGACAGGGCAACGAGCAGTACTTC
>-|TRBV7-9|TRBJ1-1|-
CASSLTTVNTEAFF
TGTGCCAGCAGCTTAACGACAGTGAACACTGAAGCTTTCTTT
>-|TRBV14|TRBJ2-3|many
CASSQDAGWTVPTDTQYF
TGTGCCAGCAGCCAAGATGCGGGCTGGACAGTCCCCACAGATACGCAGTATTTT
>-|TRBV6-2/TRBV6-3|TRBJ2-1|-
CASSPPQPSVTYNEQFF
TGTGCCAGCAGCCCCCCGCAGCCTTCAGTGACCTACAATGAGCAGTTCTTC
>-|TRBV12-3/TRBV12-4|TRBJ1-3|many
CASSTSGAQVSGNTIYF
TGTGCCAGCAGTACCTCAGGGGCTCAGGTCTCTGGAAACACCATATATTTT
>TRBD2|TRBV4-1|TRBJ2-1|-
CASSQGPSGGANEQLF
TGCGCCAGCAGCCAAGGGCCTAGCGGGGGGGCCAATGAGCAGCTCTTC
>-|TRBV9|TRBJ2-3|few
CASSVGWTFYTQYF
TGTGCCAGCAGCGTAGGTTGGACGTTTTATACGCAGTATTTT
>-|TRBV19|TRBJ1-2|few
CASSIDGTNYGYTF
TGTGCCAGTAGTATAGACGGAACTAACTATGGCTACACCTTC
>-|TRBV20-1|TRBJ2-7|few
CSAAPRAVSSYEQYF
TGCAGTGCTGCCCCCCGAGCGGTGAGCTCCTACGAGCAGTACTTC
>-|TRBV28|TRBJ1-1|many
CASSVPWTENTEAFF
TGTGCCAGCAGTGTGCCCTGGACAGAGAACACTGAAGCTTTCTTT
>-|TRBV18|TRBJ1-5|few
CASSPRVRGDNQPQHF
TGTGCCAGCTCACCACGGGTCAGGGGAGACAATCAGCCCCAGCATTTT
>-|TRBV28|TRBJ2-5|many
CASRGMGDQETQYF
TGTGCCAGCAGGGGGATGGGCGATCAAGAGACCCAGTACTTC
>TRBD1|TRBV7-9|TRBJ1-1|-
CASSLGQGGMNTEAFF
TGTGCCAGCAGCTTAGGGCAGGGGGGGATGAACACTGAAGCTTTCTTT
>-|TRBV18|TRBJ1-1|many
CASSPRSFGGTEAFF
TGTGCCAGCTCACCACGGAGCTTCGGTGGGACTGAAGCTTTCTTT
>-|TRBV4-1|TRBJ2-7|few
CASSQYLGADEQYF
TGCGCCAGCAGCCAATACCTAGGGGCCGACGAGCAGTACTTC
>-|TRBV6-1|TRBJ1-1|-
CASSEAHWTEAFF
TGTGCCAGCAGTGAAGCGCACTGGACTGAAGCTTTCTTT
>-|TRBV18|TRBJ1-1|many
CASSPFLRDTEAFF
TGTGCCAGCTCACCCTTCTTGAGGGACACTGAAGCTTTCTTT
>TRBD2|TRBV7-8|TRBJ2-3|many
CASSLRPSGGFADTQYF
TGTGCCAGCAGCTTAAGGCCTAGCGGGGGGTTCGCAGATACGCAGTATTTT
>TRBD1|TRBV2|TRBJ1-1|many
CASLQGAGTEAFF
TGTGCCAGCCTACAGGGGGCTGGCACTGAAGCTTTCTTT
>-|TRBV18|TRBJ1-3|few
CASSLVDLSGNTIYF
TGTGCCAGCTCACTAGTTGATCTCTCTGGAAACACCATATATTTT
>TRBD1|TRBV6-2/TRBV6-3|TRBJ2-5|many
CASSLGQGRVETQYF
TGTGCCAGCAGTTTGGGACAGGGGAGGGTAGAGACCCAGTACTTC
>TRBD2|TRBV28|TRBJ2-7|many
CASSLTAGGVYEQYF
TGTGCCAGCAGTTTAACGGCGGGGGGAGTCTACGAGCAGTACTTC
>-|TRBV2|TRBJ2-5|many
CASSEVAGVETQYF
TGTGCCAGCAGTGAAGTGGCAGGGGTTGAGACCCAGTACTTC
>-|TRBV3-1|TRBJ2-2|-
CASSQGRSTGELFF
TGTGCCAGCAGCCAAGGGCGGTCCACCGGGGAGCTGTTTTTT
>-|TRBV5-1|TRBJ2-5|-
CASSFGHYQETQYF
TGCGCCAGCAGCTTCGGACACTACCAAGAGACCCAGTACTTC
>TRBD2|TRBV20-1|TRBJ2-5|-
CSASTSGGPRETQYF
TGCAGTGCTAGTACTAGCGGGGGGCCGAGGGAGACCCAGTACTTC
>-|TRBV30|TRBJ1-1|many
CAWSVRGDTEAFF
TGTGCCTGGAGTGTAAGGGGGGACACTGAAGCTTTCTTT
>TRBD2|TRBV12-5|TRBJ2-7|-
CASGLVVGGSIIEQYF
TGTGCTAGTGGTTTGGTAGTCGGGGGGTCTATTATCGAGCAGTACTTC
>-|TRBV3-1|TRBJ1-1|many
CASTPRRSSAGEAFF
TGTGCCAGCACCCCGAGGAGGTCTTCCGCGGGCGAAGCTTTCTTT
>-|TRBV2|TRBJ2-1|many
CASLVRVFTSNEQFF
TGTGCCAGCCTAGTGCGGGTCTTCACTTCTAATGAGCAGTTCTTC
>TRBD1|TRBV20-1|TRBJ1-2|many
CSATGTGEGYTF
TGCAGTGCTACCGGGACAGGGGAGGGCTACACCTTC
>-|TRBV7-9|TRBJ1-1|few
CASSDPAGAAAFF
TGTGCCAGCAGCGATCCGGCGGGGGCGGCGGCTTTCTTT
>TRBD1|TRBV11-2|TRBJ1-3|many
CASSVRTGFGNTIYF
TGTGCCAGCAGCGTCCGGACAGGGTTTGGAAACACCATATATTTT
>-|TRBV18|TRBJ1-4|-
CASSRAEGGEKLFF
TGTGCCAGCTCCCGGGCGGAGGGAGGAGAAAAACTGTTTTTT
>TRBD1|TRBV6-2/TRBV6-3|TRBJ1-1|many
CASSYSGQGGAFF
TGTGCCAGCAGTTACTCCGGGCAGGGGGGAGCTTTCTTT
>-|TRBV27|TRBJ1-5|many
CASSLQGPSTPQHF
TGTGCCAGCAGTCTCCAGGGCCCCAGTACCCCCCAGCATTTT
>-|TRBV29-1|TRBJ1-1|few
CSTGVNTEAFF
TGCAGCACGGGGGTAAACACTGAAGCTTTCTTT
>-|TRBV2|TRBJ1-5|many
CASRLQDIGNQPQHF
TGTGCCAGCAGGCTACAGGACATCGGAAATCAGCCCCAGCATTTT
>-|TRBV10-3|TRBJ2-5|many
CAISEAVQETQYF
TGTGCCATCAGTGAGGCGGTTCAAGAGACCCAGTACTTC
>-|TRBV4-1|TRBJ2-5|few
CASSQVSGTAQETQYF
TGTGCCAGCAGCCAAGTATCCGGGACTGCACAGGAGACCCAGTACTTC
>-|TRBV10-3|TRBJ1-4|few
CAISVGGNEKLFF
TGTGCCATCAGTGTGGGGGGAAATGAAAAACTGTTTTTT
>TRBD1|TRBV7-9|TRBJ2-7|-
CASSSDRVSYEQYF
TGTGCCAGCAGCTCCGACAGGGTATCCTACGAGCAGTACTTC
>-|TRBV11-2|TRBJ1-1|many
CASSDSREGAEAFF
TGTGCCAGCAGCGACTCCAGGGAGGGTGCTGAAGCTTTCTTT
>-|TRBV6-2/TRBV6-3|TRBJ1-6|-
CASRRQNSPLHF
TGTGCCAGCAGAAGACAGAATTCACCCCTCCACTTT
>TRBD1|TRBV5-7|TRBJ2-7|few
CASSPSWDRGDEQYF
TGTGCCAGCAGTCCTTCCTGGGACAGGGGTGACGAGCAGTACTTC
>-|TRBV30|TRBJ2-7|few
CAWSGGRAGGKQYF
TGTGCCTGGAGTGGGGGGCGTGCCGGGGGAAAGCAGTACTTC
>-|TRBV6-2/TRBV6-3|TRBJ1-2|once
CASSERAGNNYGYTF
TGTGCCAGCAGTGAACGGGCAGGCAACAACTATGGCTACACCTTC
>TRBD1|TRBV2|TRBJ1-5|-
CASSGTGGAGQPQHF
TGTGCCAGCAGCGGGACAGGGGGCGCAGGCCAGCCCCAGCATTTT
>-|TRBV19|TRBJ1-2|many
CASSIQGNYGYTF
TGTGCCAGTAGTATACAGGGAAACTATGGCTACACCTTC